The present T cell receptor (beta chain) was sequenced within a study of memory CD4+ T cells and cytomegalovirus serostatus. Study as a whole: Of the healthy Belgian adults, eight or nine were CMV seropositive and 20 to 25 seronegative.

For this clone: Its target is not known.

The sort gate was single viable CD3+CD4+CD8-CD45RO+ cells for memory CD4+ T cells. This table comes from immunoSEQ multiplex PCR, and its TCRdb copy is limited to in-frame clones, with some not included. The sample includes about 59,000 clones, about 81% of them seen just once. Trimming removed 5 bases from V and 1 base from J; junction bases left unmatched: 9. The germline CDR1 and CDR2 sequences are SGHVS and FQNEAQ. The CDR3 is 17 residues long. Study-wide findings and caveats: Of under 200 reported CMV TCRbeta sequences, roughly 70 were found in memory CD4+ repertoires.

The chain employs TRBV7-8 and TRBJ2-3, with TRBD1 matching 10 bases. The sequenced sample consisted of memory CD4+ T cells from blood. This TCR was sampled from an adult in good health and CMV-seronegative. The CDR3 sequence: CASSRRTGGVGTDTQYF. CDR3 nucleotides: TGTGCCAGCAGCAGACGGACAGGGGGAGTGGGCACAGATACGCAGTATTTT.